This T cell receptor beta chain came from a study of CD8 T cells in ankylosing spondylitis. This clonotype has ten or more counts. Antigen specificity is unknown. Notes on the study in general: Clones linked with disease were CD8+ and fairly uncommon in the peripheral blood. Past studies reported some motif variants in reactive arthritis synovial fluid and blood. Disease-linked clones reportedly concentrated significantly in matched ankylosing spondylitis synovial fluid. Made up of eight highly homologous variants, a TCR beta motif appeared characteristic of ankylosing spondylitis blood.

TCRdb re-derived calls from the 5' RACE reads in MiXCR, one entry per CDR3 protein. The sample gives about 240,000 distinct CDR3 sequences, 8.2% of which show up once; more than 4% is in the top ten. The sequence was obtained from a female donor with ankylosing spondylitis or in good health (not recorded which). The sample taken for sequencing was blood, either unsorted or a sorted T cell fraction (not recorded which).

The CDR3 DNA follows: TGTGCCAGCAGTTTCGGGCAGGGAAACATTCAGTACTTC. Its protein is CASSFGQGNIQYF. The chain employs TRBV12-3 or TRBV12-4 and TRBJ2-4; D perhaps matches TRBD1 (5 bases). The CDR3 is made up of 13 amino acids. The V end was cut by 3 bases, the J end by 6 bases, with 9 bases between.